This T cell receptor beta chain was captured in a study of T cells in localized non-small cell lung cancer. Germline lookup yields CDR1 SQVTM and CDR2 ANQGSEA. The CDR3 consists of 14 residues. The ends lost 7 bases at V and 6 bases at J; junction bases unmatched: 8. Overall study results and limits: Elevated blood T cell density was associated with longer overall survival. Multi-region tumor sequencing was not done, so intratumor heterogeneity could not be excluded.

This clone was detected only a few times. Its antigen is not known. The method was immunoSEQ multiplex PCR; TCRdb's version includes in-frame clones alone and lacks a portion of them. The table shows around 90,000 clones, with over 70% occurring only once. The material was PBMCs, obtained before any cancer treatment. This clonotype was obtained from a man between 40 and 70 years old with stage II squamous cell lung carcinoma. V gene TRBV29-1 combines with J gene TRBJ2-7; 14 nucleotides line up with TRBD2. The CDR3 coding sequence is TGCAGCGCTGCGACTAGCGGGGGGGCGGGCGAGCAGTACTTC. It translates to CSAATSGGAGEQYF.